The text below deals with one T cell receptor beta chain. No cognate antigen has been identified for it. The input lacks base qualities; no much larger clone sits a single base away. This entry is derived from a study of T cell responses to AZD1222 COVID-19 vaccine (dated by TCRdb to 2020 to 2022). With regard to the full study: AZD1222 recipients with second doses at about 4 weeks or about 12 weeks were pooled, because spike-specific TCR depth and breadth did not differ between schedules. A total of approximately 250 trial participants underwent TCR sequencing, of whom roughly 210 had received two doses of AZD1222 and 26 had received two doses of the MenACWY control vaccine. Trial participants were enrolled by age into subgroups of 18-55, 56-69 and 70-plus years, and approximately 150, 30 and 60 TCR-sequenced participants, respectively, were included in these subgroups.

Interpreted using the paper, the time point label stands for: baseline before first vaccination. Vaccinee samples came from UK trials COV001 and COV002, including a single-blind randomized controlled phase 2/3 trial of AZD1222 (ChAdOx1 nCoV-19) in healthy adults. For TCRbeta chain sequencing, PBMC samples were collected from trial participants at day 0 and at day 28 after the second dose. Broader findings and caveats from the paper: Vaccine-associated CD4 TCRs spanned the whole spike protein, with dominant responses in regions 160-218 and 743-854. Because no day 14 peak-response samples were available, repertoires were characterized only after the peak T cell response. Spike-specific TCR breadth and depth rose significantly after two AZD1222 doses compared with day 0 and with MenACWY recipients. Nearly half of unique spike-specific TCRs reportedly recognized epitopes outside regions mutated in the B.1.351 and B.1.1.7 variants. In the small 56-69-year group, the increase in depth fell short of significance, most likely because of low power. Only a handful of AZD1222 recipients were SARS-CoV-2 seropositive at baseline, limiting conclusions about previously exposed vaccinees. Participants were mostly white British and included more females than males, and it was suggested by the authors that clonal diversity may have been underestimated.

From a lookup of the germline V gene, CDR1 and CDR2 are MDHEN and SYDVKM. V is shortened by 5 bases, J by 9 bases, and the region joining them spans 10 bases. The CDR3 spans 11 residues, from the cysteine through the phenylalanine. Left in the record is the CDR3 DNA by itself, 33 bases read in frame from the first base. The CDR3 regions of human TCRbeta chains were subjected to immunosequencing. Regarding the original processing steps: Repertoire TCRs were matched against a reference library of SARS-CoV-2-specific TCRs generated with the MIRA antigen-specificity platform. Breadth was defined as the fraction of unique TCRs that were SARS-CoV-2-associated. Depth was defined as the fraction of total T cells that were SARS-CoV-2-associated. Using the MIRA data, each spike-specific TCR was assigned both to the spike region to which the TCR was reactive and to a CD4 or CD8 class. Log10-transformed breadth and depth values were compared by one-way ANOVA with Sidak's multiple comparisons tests. This is the immuneACCESS table as TCRdb keeps it, with only in-frame sequences that have V and J called. A part of the clones is gone; compared with another copy, unresolved V genes explain less than half, and the rest is unexplained. D and trimming come from the DNA, and the V and J calls and clone size come from that table. The sample contains more than 150,000 clones, 90% of them found a single time. About 1.6% of the sample belongs to the ten largest clones.

The sequencing used peripheral blood, collected on day 0 of AZD1222 vaccination. The origin of this receptor is an adult in good health. The chain joins TRBV28 to TRBJ1-1; the D gene cannot be resolved reliably. CDR3 loop: CASSLGGKAFF. The nucleotides read TGTGCCAGCAGTCTCGGAGGAAAAGCTTTCTTT.